Each of the 18 T cell receptor beta chains below was sequenced from the same sample in a study of graft-versus-host responses after intestinal transplantation. Some clones are missing from TCRdb's copy, which holds only in-frame ones; the method was immunoSEQ multiplex PCR. Among around 110,000 clones, approximately 94% were seen once, and the ten largest hold about 0.2%. Antigens of these TCRs are unknown. This specimen consisted of unstimulated CD4+ T cells sorted from spleen or lymph node cells, obtained before transplant. These TCRs come from a human donor who was the organ donor for an intestinal transplant.

The rearrangement uses TRBV5-4 and TRBJ2-6, with D hard to call. CDR1 is SGHNT and CDR2 is YYREEE in the germline V gene (reference sequence). The CDR3 length is 14 residues. V dropped 0 bases and J dropped 4 bases, with 5 bases sitting between them. The CDR3 coding sequence is TGTGCCAGCAGCTTGGCTCTGGGGGCCAACGTCCTGACTTTC. Translated, it gives CASSLALGANVLTF. The full variable domain, rest sourced from reference TRBV5-4 and TRBJ2-6, is ETGVTQSPTHLIKTRGQQVTLRCSSQSGHNTVSWYQQALGQGPQFIFQYYREEENGRGNFPPRFSGLQFPNYSSELNVNALELDDSALYLCASSLALGANVLTFGAGSRLTVL.

The chain employs TRBV7-2 and TRBJ2-7; no reliable D call. This CDR3 has 14 amino acids. Trimming shortened V by 2 bases and J by 0 bases, and 8 bases separated the two germline ends. Germline V gene lookup returns CDR1 SGHTA and CDR2 FQGNSA. The chain's CDR3 is CASSLSTLSYEQYF. Written as DNA, the CDR3 is TGTGCCAGCAGCTTATCGACCCTCTCCTACGAGCAGTACTTC. The whole variable domain, filled in from reference TRBV7-2 and TRBJ2-7, reads GAGVSQSPSNKVTEKGKDVELRCDPISGHTALYWYRQSLGQGLEFLIYFQGNSAPDKSGLPSDRFSAERTGGSVSTLTIQRTQQEDSAVYLCASSLSTLSYEQYFGPGTRLTVT.

Turning to this clone: Other nucleotide sequences in the sample specify the same CDR3. The chain joins TRBV7-2 to TRBJ2-3; D unclear. Germline V CDR1 and CDR2: SGHTA, FQGNSA. The CDR3 length is 12 residues. Deletions cut 3 bases from V and 0 bases from J, with 1 base between. Written as DNA, the CDR3 is TGTGCCAGCAGCTTCAGCACAGATACGCAGTATTTT. Its translation: CASSFSTDTQYF. The full variable domain, in which reference TRBV7-2 and TRBJ2-3 provide the parts outside the CDR3, is GAGVSQSPSNKVTEKGKDVELRCDPISGHTALYWYRQSLGQGLEFLIYFQGNSAPDKSGLPSDRFSAERTGGSVSTLTIQRTQQEDSAVYLCASSFSTDTQYFGPGTRLTVL.

J is TRBJ1-5 and V is TRBV6-1, with D possibly matching TRBD1 (5 bases). Germline CDR1 MNHNS, CDR2 SASEGT. With 7 bases removed from V and 2 bases from J, the gap between germline ends came to 12 bases. The CDR3 loop spans 14 amino acids. The CDR3 region has the DNA TGTGCCAGCATTATACAGGTGGGCAATCAGCCCCAGCATTTT. Translation gives CASIIQVGNQPQHF.

The chain has TRBV19 and TRBJ1-2, with D possibly matching TRBD1 (6 bases). The V end was cut by 1 base, the J end by 4 bases, with 7 bases between. This CDR3 comprises 13 residues. Germline V gene sequence: CDR1 LNHDA, CDR2 SQIVND (reference sequence). The CDR3 DNA is TGTGCCAGTAGTATAGGACAGGTCTATGGCTACACCTTC. Residues: CASSIGQVYGYTF.

V usage is TRBV2 and J usage is TRBJ1-4; D not certain. V gave up 10 bases and J gave up 5 bases, with 17 bases separating them. Germline CDR1 and CDR2: SNHLY and FYNNEI. CDR3 size: 14 residues. The CDR3 is CATVRRRGNEKLFF. DNA for the CDR3: TGTGCCACCGTCCGGAGGCGCGGGAATGAAAAACTGTTTTTT.

In this sample, this clone turned up once. The V and J genes are TRBV30 and TRBJ2-5; D is perhaps TRBD1 (5 bases). The germline V gene encodes CDR1 GTSNPN and CDR2 SVGIG (reference sequence). The CDR3 totals 14 residues. Trimming pared 0 bases from V and 7 bases from J, leaving 15 bases between. In nucleotides, the CDR3 is TGTGCCTGGAGTGTAGGGCCAGGGTCAGTGACCCAGTACTTC. This translates into CAWSVGPGSVTQYF.

CDR3 amino acids: CASTGTGKGYEQYF. In nucleotides, the CDR3 is TGTGCCAGCACCGGGACAGGGAAAGGGTACGAGCAGTACTTC. The gene calls are TRBV5-6 and TRBJ2-7; 9 positions match TRBD1. CDR3 size: 14 residues. The junction had 8 bases not matched to a gene; V was cut back by 6 bases and J by 4 bases. Germline V lookup: CDR1 SGHDT, CDR2 YYEEEE.

This rearrangement joins TRBV9 to TRBJ2-3; 7 positions agree with TRBD2. CDR3 length: 16 amino acids. V gave up 3 bases and J gave up 1 base; unmatched junction bases: 8. Germline V gives CDR1 SGDLS, CDR2 YYNGEE. CDR3 coding DNA: TGTGCCAGCAGCGAAACCGGGACTACCGGCACAGATACGCAGTATTTT. Residues: CASSETGTTGTDTQYF.

This clone was seen a handful of times. The V call is TRBV7-9, the J call TRBJ1-3; no definite D call. The ends were cut back, 11 bases at V and 0 bases at J, with 11 bases in the middle. Germline lookup yields CDR1 SEHNR and CDR2 FQNEAQ (reference sequence). This CDR3 is built from 13 residues. In DNA form, the CDR3 reads TGTGCCGCCCAAAGGAGCTCTGGAAACACCATATATTTT. Its protein is CAAQRSSGNTIYF.

This rearrangement joins TRBV7-2 to TRBJ1-2; tentative D call: TRBD1 (5 bases). CDR1 is SGHTA, CDR2 FQGNSA, per germline. V was trimmed by 4 bases and J by 4 bases, leaving 7 bases between them. The CDR3 extends over 12 amino acids. The CDR3 bases are TGTGCCAGCAGCTCTGACAGCTATGGCTACACCTTC. It codes for CASSSDSYGYTF.

The V call is TRBV6-5, the J call TRBJ2-5, with a possible D match to TRBD2 (7 bases). CDR3 size: 15 residues. Germline V gene sequence: CDR1 MNHEY, CDR2 SVGAGI. V dropped 2 bases and J dropped 4 bases, with 14 bases sitting between them. The CDR3 sequence: CASSYLGGERETQYF. The CDR3, as DNA: TGTGCCAGCAGTTACCTAGGGGGGGAGAGAGAGACCCAGTACTTC.

This clone was seen only a few times. The chain combines TRBV21-1 with TRBJ2-5; TRBD2 reflects the table's D call only, with no check against the DNA. TRBV21-1 is deemed a pseudogene. The CDR3 is made up of 19 amino acids. The CDR3 loop is CASTKGTGTSGQVKETQYF. The CDR3 region has the DNA TGTGCCAGCACCAAAGGTACCGGGACTAGCGGACAGGTAAAAGAGACCCAGTACTTC.

This chain links TRBV7-2 with TRBJ2-7; 11 positions match TRBD2. The CDR3 spans 14 residues. Germline loops: CDR1 SGHTA, CDR2 FQGNSA. V lost 2 bases to trimming and J lost 4 bases; unmatched junction nucleotides: 1. The CDR3 DNA reads as TGTGCCAGCAGCTTACTAGCGGGAGGATACGAGCAGTACTTC. Amino acids: CASSLLAGGYEQYF.

The V call is TRBV5-1, the J call TRBJ2-3; 7 bases are shared with TRBD1. The CDR3 consists of 14 residues. V trimming: 2 bases; J trimming: 2 bases; junction bases outside the gene matches: 2. Germline assignment: CDR1 SGHRS and CDR2 YFSETQ. The CDR3 region is CASSFDRDTDTQYF. CDR3 in DNA: TGCGCCAGCAGCTTCGACAGGGACACAGATACGCAGTATTTT.

The J gene is TRBJ2-5, the V gene TRBV9; 7 bases agree with TRBD1. The CDR3 runs to 16 residues. V was clipped by 3 bases and J by 2 bases; unmatched bases: 10. Germline CDR1 reads SGDLS; CDR2 reads YYNGEE. CDR3 sequence reads: CASSAFSGQAQETQYF. The CDR3 DNA is TGTGCCAGCAGCGCTTTCTCAGGACAGGCTCAAGAGACCCAGTACTTC.

The V gene is TRBV27, the J gene TRBJ1-2; the match to TRBD1 covers 8 bases. The length of the CDR3 is 16 residues. The junction had 10 bases not matched to a gene; V was cut back by 3 bases and J by 4 bases. Germline lookup yields CDR1 MNHEY and CDR2 SMNVEV (reference sequence). The CDR3 DNA reads TGTGCCAGCAGTTTCTCGCCTATTACAGGGGGCTATGGCTACACCTTC. It encodes CASSFSPITGGYGYTF.

This chain links TRBV11-2 with TRBJ1-3; 7 positions agree with TRBD1. The germline CDR1 and CDR2 sequences are SGHAT and FQNNGV. With V trimmed by 3 bases and J by 1 base, 3 bases remained unmatched. The CDR3 length is 15 residues. The CDR3 nucleotides read TGTGCCAGCAGCTTTCTACAGGGGTCTGGAAACACCATATATTTT. Translating it yields CASSFLQGSGNTIYF.